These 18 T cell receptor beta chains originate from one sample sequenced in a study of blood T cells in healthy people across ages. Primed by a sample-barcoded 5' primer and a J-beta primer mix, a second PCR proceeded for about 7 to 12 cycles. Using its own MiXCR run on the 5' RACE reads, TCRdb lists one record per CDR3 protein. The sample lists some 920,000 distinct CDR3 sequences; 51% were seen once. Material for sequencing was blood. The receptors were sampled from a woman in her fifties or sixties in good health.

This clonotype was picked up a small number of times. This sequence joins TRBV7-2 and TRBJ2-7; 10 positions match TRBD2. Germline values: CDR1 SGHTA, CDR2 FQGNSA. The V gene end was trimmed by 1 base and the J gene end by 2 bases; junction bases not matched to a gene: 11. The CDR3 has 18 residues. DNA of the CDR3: TGTGCCAGCAGCTTAGAAGGAGGGGCTAGCGGGAGACCCTACGAGCAGTACTTC. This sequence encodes CASSLEGGASGRPYEQYF.

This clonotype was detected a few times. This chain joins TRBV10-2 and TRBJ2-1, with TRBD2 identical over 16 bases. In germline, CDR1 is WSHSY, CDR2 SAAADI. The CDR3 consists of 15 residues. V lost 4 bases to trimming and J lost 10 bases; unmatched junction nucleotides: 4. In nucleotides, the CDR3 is TGCGCCAGCAGTGGGGGACTAGCGGGAGGGCTGGAGCAGTTCTTC. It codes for CASSGGLAGGLEQFF.

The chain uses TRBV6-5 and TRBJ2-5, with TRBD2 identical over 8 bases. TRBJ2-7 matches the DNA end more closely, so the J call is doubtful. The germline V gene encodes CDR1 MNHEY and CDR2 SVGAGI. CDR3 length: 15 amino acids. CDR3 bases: TGTGCCAGCATGTCAATAGCGGGACCCTCCTACGAGCAGTACTTC. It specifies CASMSIAGPSYEQYF.

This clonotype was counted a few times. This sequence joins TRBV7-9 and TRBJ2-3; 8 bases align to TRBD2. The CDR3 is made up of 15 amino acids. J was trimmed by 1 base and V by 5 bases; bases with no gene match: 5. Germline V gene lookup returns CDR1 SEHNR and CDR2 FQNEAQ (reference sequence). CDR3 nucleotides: TGTGCCAGCAGCCTTAGCGGGGAACGCACAGATACGCAGTATTTT. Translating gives CASSLSGERTDTQYF.

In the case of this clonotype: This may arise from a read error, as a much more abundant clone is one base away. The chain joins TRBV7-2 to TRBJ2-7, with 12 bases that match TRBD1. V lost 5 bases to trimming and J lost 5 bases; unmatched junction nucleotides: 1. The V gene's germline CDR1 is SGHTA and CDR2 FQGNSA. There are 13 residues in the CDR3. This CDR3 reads CASSGTGGDEQYF. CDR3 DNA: TGTGCCAGCAGCGGGACAGGGGGCGACGAGCAGTACTTC.

The CDR3 DNA follows: TGTGCCAGCGGGGAACAGATGGCTATACGGCCCCAGCATTTT. Translation: CASGEQMAIRPQHF. This chain links TRBV12-3 or TRBV12-4 with TRBJ1-5; unclear D gene. This CDR3 comprises 14 residues. V lost 8 bases and J 9 bases, leaving 20 bases between the germline ends.

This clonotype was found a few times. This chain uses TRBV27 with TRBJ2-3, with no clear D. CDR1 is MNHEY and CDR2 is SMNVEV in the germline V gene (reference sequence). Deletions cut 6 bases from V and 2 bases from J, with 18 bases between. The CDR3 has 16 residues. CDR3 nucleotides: TGTGCCAGCAGGCCACGTCGATCTGGGTTCACAGATACGCAGTATTTT. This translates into CASRPRRSGFTDTQYF.

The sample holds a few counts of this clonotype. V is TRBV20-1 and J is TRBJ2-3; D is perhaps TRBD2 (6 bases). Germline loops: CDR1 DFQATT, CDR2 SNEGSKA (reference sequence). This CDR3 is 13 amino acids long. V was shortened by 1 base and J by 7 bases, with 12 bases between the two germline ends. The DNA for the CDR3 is TGCAGTGCTAGAGGGCTAGCGTTGTATACGCAGTATTTT. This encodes CSARGLALYTQYF.

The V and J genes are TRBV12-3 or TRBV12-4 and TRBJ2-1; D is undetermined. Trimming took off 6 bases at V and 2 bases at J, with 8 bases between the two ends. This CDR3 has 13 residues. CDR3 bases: TGTGCCAGCAGCTATGGACCCTACAATGAGCAGTTCTTC. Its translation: CASSYGPYNEQFF.

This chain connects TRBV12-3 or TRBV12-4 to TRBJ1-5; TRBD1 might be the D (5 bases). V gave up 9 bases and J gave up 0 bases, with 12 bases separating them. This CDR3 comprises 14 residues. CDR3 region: CASGGLYSNQPQHF. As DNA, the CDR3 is TGTGCCAGTGGGGGACTATATAGCAATCAGCCCCAGCATTTT.

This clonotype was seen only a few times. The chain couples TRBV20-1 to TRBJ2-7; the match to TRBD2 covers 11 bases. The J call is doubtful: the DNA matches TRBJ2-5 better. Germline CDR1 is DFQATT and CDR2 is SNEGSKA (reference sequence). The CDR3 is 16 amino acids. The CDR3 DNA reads TGCAGTGCAGCTCGCGGGACTAGCGGAAGGAGGGAGACCCAGTACTTC. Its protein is CSAARGTSGRRETQYF.

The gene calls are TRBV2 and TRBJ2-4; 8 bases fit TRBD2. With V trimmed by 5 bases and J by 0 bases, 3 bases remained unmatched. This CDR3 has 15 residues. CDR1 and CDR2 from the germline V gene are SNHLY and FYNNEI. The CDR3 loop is CASSYSGVAKNIQYF. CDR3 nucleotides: TGTGCCAGCAGTTATAGCGGGGTAGCCAAAAACATTCAGTACTTC.

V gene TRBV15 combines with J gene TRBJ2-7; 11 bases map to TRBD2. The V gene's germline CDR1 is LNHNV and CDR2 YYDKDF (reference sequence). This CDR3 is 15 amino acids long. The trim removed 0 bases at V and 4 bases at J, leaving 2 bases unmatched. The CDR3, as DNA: TGTGCCACCAGCAGAGATGCTAGCGGGAGGTACGAGCAGTACTTC. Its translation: CATSRDASGRYEQYF.

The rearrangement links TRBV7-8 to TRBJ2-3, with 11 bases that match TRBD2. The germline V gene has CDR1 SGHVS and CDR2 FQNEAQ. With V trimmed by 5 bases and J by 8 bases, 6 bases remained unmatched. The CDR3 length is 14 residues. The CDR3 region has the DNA TGTGCCAGCAGCCCACTAGCGGGAGTGTCTACGCAGTATTTT. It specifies CASSPLAGVSTQYF. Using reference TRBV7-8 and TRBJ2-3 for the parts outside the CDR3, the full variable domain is GAGVSQSPRYKVAKRGQDVALRCDPISGHVSLFWYQQALGQGPEFLTYFQNEAQLDKSGLPSDRFFAERPEGSVSTLKIQRTQQEDSAVYLCASSPLAGVSTQYFGPGTRLTVL.

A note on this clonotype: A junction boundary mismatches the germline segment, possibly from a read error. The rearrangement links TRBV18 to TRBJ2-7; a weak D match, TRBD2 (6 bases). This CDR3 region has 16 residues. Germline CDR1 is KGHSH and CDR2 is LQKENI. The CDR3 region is CACSILERALTYEQYF. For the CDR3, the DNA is TGTGCCTGCTCAATCTTAGAGCGGGCACTAACCTACGAGCAGTACTTC.

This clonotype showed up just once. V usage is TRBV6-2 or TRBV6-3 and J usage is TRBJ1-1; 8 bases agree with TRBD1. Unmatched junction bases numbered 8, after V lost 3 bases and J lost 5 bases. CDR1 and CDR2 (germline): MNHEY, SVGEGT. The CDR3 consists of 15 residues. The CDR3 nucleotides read TGTGCCAGCAGTTATCACGGACAGGGAGTAACTGAAGCTTTCTTT. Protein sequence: CASSYHGQGVTEAFF.

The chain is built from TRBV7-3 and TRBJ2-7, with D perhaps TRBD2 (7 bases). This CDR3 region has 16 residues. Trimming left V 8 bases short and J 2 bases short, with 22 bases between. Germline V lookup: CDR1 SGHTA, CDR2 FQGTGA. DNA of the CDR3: TGTGCCAGCTCCCAAAGGGGGGGGACAAAAACCTACGAGCAGTACTTC. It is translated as CASSQRGGTKTYEQYF. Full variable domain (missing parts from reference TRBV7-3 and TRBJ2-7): GAGVSQTPSNKVTEKGKYVELRCDPISGHTALYWYRQSLGQGPEFLIYFQGTGAADDSGLPNDRFFAVRPEGSVSTLKIQRTERGDSAVYLCASSQRGGTKTYEQYFGPGTRLTVT.

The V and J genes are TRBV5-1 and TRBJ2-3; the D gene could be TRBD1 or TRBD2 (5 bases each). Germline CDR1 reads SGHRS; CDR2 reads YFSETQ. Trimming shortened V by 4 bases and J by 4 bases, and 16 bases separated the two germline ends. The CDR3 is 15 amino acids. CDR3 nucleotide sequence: TGCGCCAGCAGCGGGGGAACGGGGCCCCCAGATACGCAGTATTTT. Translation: CASSGGTGPPDTQYF.